This T cell receptor beta chain was documented in a study of PD-L1 blockade in urothelial cancer. Across the study: Patients previously received 0 to 3 chemotherapy regimens. Median blood clonality was around 0.08, with tens of thousands of unique TCRs.

Per germline, CDR1 SGHVS and CDR2 FQNEAQ. The CDR3 totals 12 residues. V gave up 3 bases and J gave up 4 bases, with 6 bases separating them. Synthetic TCR analog templates were added to each PCR reaction. Produced via immunoSEQ multiplex PCR; TCRdb's table is partial and in-frame only. The sample includes some 60,000 clones, around 83% of them seen just once. Patients were diagnosed with urothelial carcinoma, either locally advanced or metastatic. J is TRBJ2-5 and V is TRBV7-8; no reliable D call. The sample here was PBMCs, taken around atezolizumab (anti-PD-L1) treatment. The receptor comes from a man over 45 with urothelial cancer. CDR3 amino acids: CASSFGGETQYF. CDR3 DNA: TGTGCCAGCAGCTTCGGTGGAGAGACCCAGTACTTC. Full variable domain (remainder filled in from reference TRBV7-8 and TRBJ2-5): GAGVSQSPRYKVAKRGQDVALRCDPISGHVSLFWYQQALGQGPEFLTYFQNEAQLDKSGLPSDRFFAERPEGSVSTLKIQRTQQEDSAVYLCASSFGGETQYFGPGTRLLVL.